The source of this TCR beta chain is a study of regulatory T cells in long-lasting Graves disease. Per the germline V gene, CDR1 is SGHAT and CDR2 is FQNNGV. The V and J ends lost 2 bases and 11 bases respectively, with 17 bases between them. The CDR3 has 14 residues. The time point was: newly diagnosed GD, antithyroid drugs for less than 3 months. PBMCs provided the RNA from which the TCR library was made. Nine milliliters of peripheral blood went into EDTA tubes. Relying on iRepertoire HTBI primers and Arm-PCR of CDR3 regions, the team built TCR beta libraries. MiXCR was run by TCRdb on the multiplex PCR reads, yielding one entry per CDR3 protein. The sample has about 610,000 distinct CDR3 sequences; 15% to 20% are singletons. The table lists this clonotype with many counts. These data were also filed under a second study, of T cells in Graves' hyperthyroidism and ophthalmopathy. Turning to that study: Researchers barred patients who had uncontrolled infection, other autoimmune disease, pregnancy or lactation.

The chain joins TRBV11-2 to TRBJ2-3; TRBD2 might be the D (6 bases). The sample consisted of peripheral blood mononuclear cells (PBMCs), taken at new diagnosis, from a patient treated with antithyroid drugs. This TCR was recovered from a man between 18 and 35 years old with Graves disease. CDR3 sequence (DNA): TGTGCCAGCAGCTTACGACTAGAAGGCGTCGGGCAGTATTTT. Protein: CASSLRLEGVGQYF.